Here is one T cell receptor beta chain with its context. Random-hexamer reverse transcription was applied to roughly 0.45 to 1 ug RNA. It was immunoSEQ multiplex PCR that amplified TCR beta CDR3 across 54 Vbeta and 13 Jbeta. MiXCR, run by TCRdb on the immunoSEQ multiplex PCR reads, gives a single entry per CDR3 protein. Altogether approximately 120,000 distinct CDR3 sequences are present, roughly 95% being singletons, with the ten largest covering approximately 0.093%. The data are from a study of CD8 T cells in Susac syndrome. Trimming removed 1 base at V and 3 bases at J, with 10 bases between. This CDR3 has 15 amino acids. Sequencing of TCR beta was performed on blood CD8+ and CD4+ T cells. CD8+ and CD4+ T cells were negatively isolated; TEMRA cells were FACS-enriched.

The chain employs TRBV12-3 or TRBV12-4 and TRBJ2-1; either TRBD1 or TRBD2 may supply D (5 bases each). The sample consisted of CD4+ T cells from PBMCs. This receptor was identified in a human donor in good health. The CDR3 loop reads CASSLVGPNYNEQFF. Here the CDR3 DNA reads TGTGCCAGCAGTTTAGTGGGACCAAACTACAATGAGCAGTTCTTC.